This entry features one TCR beta chain sequence. Original analysis: Nucleated cell counts were estimated from reference gene primer amplification. The data were produced by immunoSEQ multiplex PCR, yet TCRdb's version contains in-frame clones alone and is incomplete. Clone size and V and J calls were adopted from that table, with D and trimming inferred from the DNA. Among about 220,000 clones listed, roughly 84% were seen once. Germline CDR1 LGHDT, CDR2 YNNKEL (reference sequence). The CDR3 loop spans 15 amino acids. Deletions cut 4 bases from V and 4 bases from J, with 15 bases between. The record originates from a study of blood T cell repertoires in COVID-19. Study context: The study drew acute and convalescent COVID-19 samples from the United States, Italy and Spain. Sample material is recorded as cDNA or gDNA derived from T cells, B-cell-depleted T cells, or PBMCs.

The TCR sequence derives from a woman aged 80 or older with acute or convalescent COVID-19. The chain uses TRBV3-1 (or the pseudogene TRBV3-2) and TRBJ2-3, with D hard to call. The specimen was peripheral blood. The DNA of the CDR3 is TGTGCCAGCAGCCCCCGATCAGGCTGGTCAGATACGCAGTATTTT. This sequence encodes CASSPRSGWSDTQYF.